Listed here are 30 T cell receptor beta chains from one sample, sequenced in a study of type 1 regulatory T cells. A single record per CDR3 protein comes from TCRdb applying MiXCR to the reads. The repertoire holds roughly 40,000 distinct CDR3 sequences, with roughly an eighth as singletons. What these receptors recognize is not known. The specimen sequenced was cultured non-Tr1 T cells, either the whole culture or a sorted T cell fraction (not recorded which). The receptor set was obtained from a human donor in good health.

A word on this clonotype: Being one base from a much bigger clone, this may be a read error. CDR3 in amino acids: CTISESRANEKLFF. CDR3 coding DNA: TGTACCATCAGTGAGTCTAGGGCTAATGAAAAACTGTTTTTT. This chain links TRBV10-3 with TRBJ1-4; unclear D gene. Germline V gene sequence: CDR1 ENHRY, CDR2 SYGVKD. CDR3 size: 14 residues.

This clonotype has at least ten counts. This chain joins TRBV5-6 and TRBJ2-7; 8 bases map to TRBD2. This CDR3 has 12 amino acids. Germline CDR1 is SGHDT and CDR2 is YYEEEE. With 5 bases clipped from V and 4 bases from J, the junction kept 2 bases outside the gene matches. DNA of the CDR3: TGTGCCAGCAGAGCTAGCGGGTACGAGCAGTACTTC. Protein sequence: CASRASGYEQYF.

V gene TRBV27 combines with J gene TRBJ2-2; D possibly corresponds to TRBD2 (6 bases). This CDR3 has 15 amino acids. Germline loops: CDR1 MNHEY, CDR2 SMNVEV (reference sequence). V lost 0 bases and J 1 base, leaving 6 bases between the germline ends. The CDR3 loop reads CASSLSSGNTGELFF. The CDR3 bases are TGTGCCAGCAGTTTATCTAGCGGGAACACCGGGGAGCTGTTTTTT.

This clonotype appeared a few times. The junction shows a germline mismatch at one end, possibly a read error. The chain links TRBV5-1 to TRBJ2-1; D is tentatively TRBD1 or TRBD2 (5 bases each). The CDR3 length is 12 residues. CDR1 and CDR2 from the germline V gene are SGHRS and YFSETQ. This chain's CDR3 is CASSRTSGAHWF. In DNA, the CDR3 is TGCGCCAGCAGCCGTACCTCCGGGGCCCATTGGTTC. Looking up the rest from reference TRBV5-1 and TRBJ2-1 gives the full variable domain: KAGVTQTPRYLIKTRGQQVTLSCSPISGHRSVSWYQQTPGQGLQFLFEYFSETQRNKGNFPGRFSGRQFSNSRSEMNVSTLELGDSALYLCASSRTSGAHWFGPGTRLTVL.

Worth noting for this clonotype: A much larger clone is a single base away; this may be a read error. This sequence joins TRBV2 and TRBJ2-7, with 7 nucleotides matching TRBD2. Germline V gene sequence: CDR1 SNHLY, CDR2 FYNNEI. This CDR3 has 14 amino acids. In DNA, the CDR3 is TGTGCCAGCAGTAACGGGGGGTTTCTTTACGAGCGGTACTTC. Amino acid sequence: CASSNGGFLYERYF.

This clonotype was seen at least ten times. The chain has TRBV7-9 and TRBJ2-7; either TRBD1 or TRBD2 may fit D (6 bases each). The CDR3 extends over 15 amino acids. Trimming pared 7 bases from V and 1 base from J, leaving 17 bases between. Germline CDR1 is SEHNR and CDR2 is FQNEAQ (reference sequence). CDR3 nucleotides: TGTGCCAGCACCCCGTTAGGGGGGCAGTCCTACGAGCAGTACTTC. It yields the protein CASTPLGGQSYEQYF. The full variable domain, in which reference TRBV7-9 and TRBJ2-7 provide the parts outside the CDR3, is DTGVSQNPRHKITKRGQNVTFRCDPISEHNRLYWYRQTLGQGPEFLTYFQNEAQLEKSRLLSDRFSAERPKGSFSTLEIQRTEQGDSAMYLCASTPLGGQSYEQYFGPGTRLTVT.

This clonotype was seen a few times. The chain uses TRBV27 and TRBJ1-2; tentative D call: TRBD1 (5 bases). This CDR3 spans 14 amino acids. Trimming pared 5 bases from V and 2 bases from J, leaving 12 bases between. Looked up from germline, CDR1 is MNHEY and CDR2 is SMNVEV (reference sequence). Here the CDR3 reads CASSPLGENYGYTF. The CDR3, as DNA: TGTGCCAGCAGTCCGTTAGGGGAAAACTATGGCTACACCTTC.

The chain is built from TRBV5-1 and TRBJ2-7; 12 bases are a match to TRBD2. The ends lost 0 bases at V and 7 bases at J; junction bases unmatched: 2. This CDR3 contains 14 residues. The V gene's germline CDR1 is SGHRS and CDR2 YFSETQ. CDR3 nucleotide sequence: TGCGCCAGCAGCTTGGGACTAGCGGGAGAAGAGCAGTACTTC. Its translation: CASSLGLAGEEQYF. Using reference TRBV5-1 and TRBJ2-7 for the parts outside the CDR3, the full variable domain is KAGVTQTPRYLIKTRGQQVTLSCSPISGHRSVSWYQQTPGQGLQFLFEYFSETQRNKGNFPGRFSGRQFSNSRSEMNVSTLELGDSALYLCASSLGLAGEEQYFGPGTRLTVT.

This chain uses TRBV25-1 with TRBJ1-5, with D uncertain. The CDR3 loop spans 14 amino acids. V was clipped by 4 bases and J by 4 bases, with 11 bases between them. CDR1 MGHDK and CDR2 SYGVNS come from the germline V gene. CDR3 sequence: CASSGVMGNQPQHF. Here the CDR3 DNA reads TGTGCCAGCAGTGGGGTTATGGGGAATCAGCCCCAGCATTTT.

This clonotype was seen more than once but under ten times. The V and J genes are TRBV20-1 and TRBJ2-7, with a weak D call TRBD2 (5 bases). The CDR3 is made up of 11 amino acids. Trimming stripped 3 bases from V and 7 bases from J, with 10 bases between. CDR1 and CDR2 from the germline V gene are DFQATT and SNEGSKA (reference sequence). As DNA, the CDR3 is TGCAGTGCTAGTAAGGGAGATGAGCAGTACTTC. Translating it yields CSASKGDEQYF.

This rearrangement joins TRBV12-3 or TRBV12-4 to TRBJ1-6; D is uncertain. Trimming removed 3 bases at V and 9 bases at J, with 6 bases between. CDR3 length: 12 amino acids. CDR3 bases: TGTGCCAGCAGTTTGAAACTTTCACCCCTCCACTTT. This sequence encodes CASSLKLSPLHF.

As for this clonotype: A much larger clone differs by one base, so this may be a read error. A read error is likely, as this CDR3 ends without the conserved phenylalanine or tryptophan. V is TRBV12-3 or TRBV12-4 and J is TRBJ1-2; TRBD1 might be the D (5 bases). The CDR3 runs to 13 residues. Deletions cut 6 bases from V and 1 base from J, with 9 bases between. CDR3 region: CASSRQSNYGYTL. The CDR3 DNA is TGTGCCAGCAGCCGACAGAGTAACTATGGCTACACCCTC.

This clonotype was counted many times. The V call is TRBV29-1, the J call TRBJ2-3, with D uncertain. There are 12 residues in the CDR3. Germline V lookup: CDR1 SQVTM, CDR2 ANQGSEA. V dropped 7 bases and J dropped 0 bases, with 8 bases sitting between them. The CDR3 bases are TGCAGCGCTTGGGATAGCACAGATACGCAGTATTTT. It yields the protein CSAWDSTDTQYF.

This clonotype was recorded many times. The chain couples TRBV19 to TRBJ2-3, with 8 positions matching TRBD1. This CDR3 has 12 residues. Germline V gene lookup returns CDR1 LNHDA and CDR2 SQIVND (reference sequence). V shed 10 bases and J 4 bases; nucleotides not matched to a gene: 4. This CDR3 reads CATQQGADTQYF. CDR3 nucleotide sequence: TGTGCCACGCAACAGGGGGCAGATACGCAGTATTTT. The complete variable domain, with remaining parts taken from reference TRBV19 and TRBJ2-3, reads DGGITQSPKYLFRKEGQNVTLSCEQNLNHDAMYWYRQDPGQGLRLIYYSQIVNDFQKGDIAEGYSVSREKKESFPLTVTSAQKNPTAFYLCATQQGADTQYFGPGTRLTVL.

There are many counts of this clonotype. This chain uses TRBV7-2 with TRBJ2-7, with 7 bases that match TRBD2. V shed 5 bases, J shed 0 bases, and the junction held 4 bases outside the gene matches. In germline, CDR1 is SGHTA, CDR2 FQGNSA. The CDR3 has 14 amino acids. CDR3 DNA sequence: TGTGCCAGCAGCAACCCTAGCGGCTCCTACGAGCAGTACTTC. Its protein product is CASSNPSGSYEQYF.

This clonotype occurred many times. The chain links TRBV5-1 to TRBJ1-1, with no clear D. V lost 1 base to trimming and J lost 2 bases, with 6 bases between them. CDR1 and CDR2 from the germline V gene are SGHRS and YFSETQ. The CDR3 spans 13 residues. This CDR3 is CASSLLVNTEAFF. CDR3 sequence (DNA): TGCGCCAGCAGCTTGTTAGTAAACACTGAAGCTTTCTTT.

This clonotype was counted only a few times. The V call is TRBV20-1, the J call TRBJ1-5; D perhaps matches TRBD1 (5 bases). Germline V CDR1 and CDR2: DFQATT, SNEGSKA (reference sequence). This CDR3 has 15 amino acids. V lost 0 bases to trimming and J lost 7 bases, with 16 bases between them. The CDR3 loop reads CSAREGRAPLQPQHF. CDR3 DNA sequence: TGCAGTGCTAGAGAGGGCAGGGCTCCCTTGCAGCCCCAGCATTTT.

The CDR3 sequence is CSANLPQILWKETQYF. The CDR3, as DNA: TGCAGCGCCAACCTTCCACAGATCCTATGGAAAGAGACCCAGTACTTC. The V call is TRBV29-1, the J call TRBJ2-5, with D hard to call. The CDR3 extends over 16 amino acids. Germline-derived CDR1 and CDR2 are SQVTM and ANQGSEA. The V end lost 7 bases, the J end lost 3 bases, and 24 bases lay between the germline ends.

The chain uses TRBV27 and TRBJ1-1; a weak D match, TRBD1 (6 bases). Trimming removed 3 bases at V and 5 bases at J, with 22 bases between. The CDR3 spans 17 residues. The germline V gene has CDR1 MNHEY and CDR2 SMNVEV (reference sequence). CDR3 residues: CASSFWGSGGGVTEAFF. The CDR3 region has the DNA TGTGCCAGCAGTTTCTGGGGGTCGGGGGGCGGAGTTACTGAAGCTTTCTTT.

By sample share, this clonotype is medium-sized. This chain uses TRBV5-1 with TRBJ2-2; 7 nucleotides agree with TRBD1. This CDR3 spans 13 amino acids. Per the germline V gene, CDR1 is SGHRS and CDR2 is YFSETQ. V lost 4 bases, J lost 7 bases, and 4 bases stayed unmatched. The CDR3 reads CASSGTESGELFF. In nucleotides, the CDR3 is TGCGCCAGCAGCGGGACAGAAAGCGGGGAGCTGTTTTTT.

The table lists this clonotype with many counts. The chain is built from TRBV12-3 or TRBV12-4 and TRBJ2-2; 7 bases line up with TRBD2. J gave up 1 base and V 3 bases, and 2 bases lay outside the gene matches. This CDR3 comprises 15 residues. In DNA, the CDR3 is TGTGCCAGCAGTTTGGGAGGGGTGAACACCGGGGAGCTGTTTTTT. This codes for CASSLGGVNTGELFF.

The sample holds one count of this clonotype. No conserved phenylalanine or tryptophan is present at the end of the CDR3, so a read error is the likely explanation. The chain couples TRBV5-4 to TRBJ2-4, with D perhaps TRBD1 (6 bases). V was shortened by 4 bases and J by 8 bases, with 16 bases between the two germline ends. The germline V gene has CDR1 SGHNT and CDR2 YYREEE (reference sequence). CDR3 size: 14 residues. The CDR3 loop reads CASSHGTPGDIQYL. In nucleotides, the CDR3 is TGTGCCAGCAGCCACGGGACCCCAGGGGACATTCAGTACCTC.

The chain combines TRBV28 with TRBJ2-2; 7 bases match TRBD1. Looked up from germline, CDR1 is MDHEN and CDR2 is SYDVKM. CDR3 length: 15 amino acids. Trimming cost V 8 bases and J 1 base; bases outside gene matches: 7. The CDR3 bases are TGTGCCAGCGTGGCCGGGGACAGGAACACCGGGGAGCTGTTTTTT. Translating it yields CASVAGDRNTGELFF.

This CDR3 is CASSLAKGYTGELFF. CDR3 DNA sequence: TGTGCCAGCAGTTTGGCGAAGGGCTACACCGGGGAGCTGTTTTTT. This rearrangement joins TRBV27 to TRBJ2-2; D call uncertain. Germline CDR1 reads MNHEY; CDR2 reads SMNVEV (reference sequence). The CDR3 is 15 residues long. Trimming stripped 3 bases from V and 3 bases from J, with 11 bases between.

This clonotype was picked up a small number of times. This rearrangement joins TRBV6-2 or TRBV6-3 to TRBJ1-2; D remains ambiguous. The CDR3 sequence is 19 residues long. Germline CDR1 and CDR2: MNHEY and SVGEGT. The germline V and J ends were trimmed by 6 bases and 4 bases, with 30 bases remaining between them. The CDR3 protein is CASSLNPTVDRTKSYGYTF. In DNA form, the CDR3 reads TGTGCCAGCAGCCTCAACCCCACAGTGGACCGTACCAAGAGCTATGGCTACACCTTC.

This clonotype was detected ten times or more. The chain's CDR3 is CASSQGTEVTREQFF. The CDR3 nucleotides are TGTGCCAGCAGCCAAGGGACAGAGGTTACAAGGGAGCAGTTCTTC. The V call is TRBV3-1, the J call TRBJ2-1, with D perhaps matching TRBD1 (6 bases). V lost 1 base, J lost 10 bases, and 17 bases lay in between. Germline lookup yields CDR1 LGHDT and CDR2 YNNKEL (reference sequence). This CDR3 has 15 amino acids.

This chain uses TRBV20-1 with TRBJ2-1; no clear D gene. CDR1 is DFQATT and CDR2 is SNEGSKA in the germline V gene (reference sequence). Trimming cost V 1 base and J 3 bases, with 10 bases left between them. The CDR3 extends over 14 amino acids. The CDR3 here is CSARVKGYYNEQFF. DNA of the CDR3: TGCAGTGCTAGAGTCAAGGGTTACTACAATGAGCAGTTCTTC.

This clonotype was recorded many times. This chain links TRBV4-1 with TRBJ1-6; no clear D. The CDR3 covers 13 residues. Germline CDR1 and CDR2: MGHRA and YSYEKL. V lost 1 base and J lost 8, with 6 bases in between. The CDR3 spells CASSQGPYSPLHF. The CDR3 nucleotides are TGCGCCAGCAGCCAAGGCCCCTATTCACCCCTCCACTTT.

This clonotype was seen repeatedly, ten times or more. The chain has TRBV20-1 and TRBJ1-2, with a weak D call TRBD1 (5 bases). Germline V gene lookup returns CDR1 DFQATT and CDR2 SNEGSKA (reference sequence). Trimming left V 0 bases short and J 2 bases short, with 16 bases between. The CDR3 sequence is 16 residues long. In nucleotides, the CDR3 is TGCAGTGCTAGAGATCCCCGGAGGGGCCAGAACTATGGCTACACCTTC. This translates into CSARDPRRGQNYGYTF.

The chain couples TRBV3-1 to TRBJ2-3; D call uncertain. Germline loops: CDR1 LGHDT, CDR2 YNNKEL (reference sequence). Trimming removed 4 bases at V and 0 bases at J, with 5 bases between. The CDR3 is made up of 13 amino acids. The CDR3 loop reads CASSPMSTDTQYF. The CDR3 nucleotides read TGTGCCAGCAGCCCCATGAGCACAGATACGCAGTATTTT.